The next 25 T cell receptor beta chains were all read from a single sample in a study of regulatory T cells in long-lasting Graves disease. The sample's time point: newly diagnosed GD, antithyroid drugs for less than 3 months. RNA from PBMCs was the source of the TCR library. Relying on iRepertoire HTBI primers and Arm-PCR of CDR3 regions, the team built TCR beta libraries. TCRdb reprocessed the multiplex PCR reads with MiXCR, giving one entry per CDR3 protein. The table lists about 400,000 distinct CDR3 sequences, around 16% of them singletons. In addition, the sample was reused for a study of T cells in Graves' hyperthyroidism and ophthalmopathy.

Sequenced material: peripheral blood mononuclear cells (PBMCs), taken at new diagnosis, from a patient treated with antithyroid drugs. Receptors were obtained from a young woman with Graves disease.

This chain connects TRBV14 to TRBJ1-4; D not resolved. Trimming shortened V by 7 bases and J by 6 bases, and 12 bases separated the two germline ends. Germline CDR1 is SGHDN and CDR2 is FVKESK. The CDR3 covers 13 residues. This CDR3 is CASTQEGHEKLFF. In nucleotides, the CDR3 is TGTGCCAGCACCCAGGAGGGTCATGAAAAACTGTTTTTT.

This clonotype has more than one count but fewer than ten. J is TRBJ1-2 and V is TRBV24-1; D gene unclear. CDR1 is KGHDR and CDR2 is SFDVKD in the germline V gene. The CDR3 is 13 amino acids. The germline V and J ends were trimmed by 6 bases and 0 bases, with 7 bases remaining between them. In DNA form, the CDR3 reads TGTGCCACCAGTCCAACATCTAACTATGGCTACACCTTC. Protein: CATSPTSNYGYTF.

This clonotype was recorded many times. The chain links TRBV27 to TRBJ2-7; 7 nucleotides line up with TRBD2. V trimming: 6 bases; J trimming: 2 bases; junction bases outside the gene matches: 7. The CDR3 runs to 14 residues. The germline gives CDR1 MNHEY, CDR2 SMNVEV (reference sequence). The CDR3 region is CASSSLGLAYEQYF. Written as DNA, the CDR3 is TGTGCCAGCAGCTCCCTCGGACTAGCCTACGAGCAGTACTTC.

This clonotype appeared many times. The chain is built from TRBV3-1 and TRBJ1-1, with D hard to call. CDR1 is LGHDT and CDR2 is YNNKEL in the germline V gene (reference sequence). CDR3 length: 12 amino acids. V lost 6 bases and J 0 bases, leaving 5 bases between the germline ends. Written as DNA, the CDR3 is TGTGCCAGCAGTTTCTTGAACACTGAAGCTTTCTTT. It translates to CASSFLNTEAFF. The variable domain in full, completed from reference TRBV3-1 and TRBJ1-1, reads DTAVSQTPKYLVTQMGNDKSIKCEQNLGHDTMYWYKQDSKKFLKIMFSYNNKELIINETVPNRFSPKSPDKAHLNLHINSLELGDSAVYFCASSFLNTEAFFGQGTRLTVV.

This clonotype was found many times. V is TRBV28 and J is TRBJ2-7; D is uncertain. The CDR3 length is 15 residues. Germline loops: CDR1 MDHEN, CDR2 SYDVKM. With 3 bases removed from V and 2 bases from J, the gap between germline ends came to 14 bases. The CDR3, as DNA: TGTGCCAGCAGTTTCGGTGGGGAAGGCGCCTACGAGCAGTACTTC. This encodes CASSFGGEGAYEQYF.

The CDR3 spells CASSNRSQGAIRNYGYTF. CDR3 nucleotide sequence: TGTGCCAGTAGTAACCGAAGTCAGGGGGCCATTCGAAACTATGGCTACACCTTC. The V and J genes are TRBV19 and TRBJ1-2, with 8 bases that match TRBD1. The V gene end was trimmed by 4 bases and the J gene end by 2 bases; junction bases not matched to a gene: 15. CDR1 is LNHDA, CDR2 SQIVND, per germline (reference sequence). The CDR3 loop spans 18 amino acids.

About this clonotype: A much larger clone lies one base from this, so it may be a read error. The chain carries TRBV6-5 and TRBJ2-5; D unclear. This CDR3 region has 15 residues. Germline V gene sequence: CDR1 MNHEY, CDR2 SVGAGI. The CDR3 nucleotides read TGTGCCAGCAGTTACCCACCCTCGTACCAAGAGACCCAGCACTTC. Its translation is CASSYPPSYQETQHF.

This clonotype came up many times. As DNA, the CDR3 is TGTGCCTGGAGTCTTCTTGGGGGCACTGAAGCTTTCTTT. Amino acid sequence: CAWSLLGGTEAFF. The V gene is TRBV30, the J gene TRBJ1-1; D is possibly TRBD1 (5 bases). The V end was cut by 2 bases, the J end by 4 bases, with 11 bases between. The CDR3 is 13 residues long. CDR1 is GTSNPN, CDR2 SVGIG, per germline (reference sequence). Full variable domain (missing parts from reference TRBV30 and TRBJ1-1): SQTIHQWPATLVQPVGSPLSLECTVEGTSNPNLYWYRQAAGRGLQLLFYSVGIGQISSEVPQNLSASRPQDRQFILSSKKLLLSDSGFYLCAWSLLGGTEAFFGQGTRLTVV.

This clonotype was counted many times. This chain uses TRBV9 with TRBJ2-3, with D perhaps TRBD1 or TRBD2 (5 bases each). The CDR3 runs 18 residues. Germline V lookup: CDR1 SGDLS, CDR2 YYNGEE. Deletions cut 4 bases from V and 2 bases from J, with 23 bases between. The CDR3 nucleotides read TGTGCCAGCAGCCCGCCGGCTGGGACGGGGTTGACCACAGATACGCAGTATTTT. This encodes CASSPPAGTGLTTDTQYF.

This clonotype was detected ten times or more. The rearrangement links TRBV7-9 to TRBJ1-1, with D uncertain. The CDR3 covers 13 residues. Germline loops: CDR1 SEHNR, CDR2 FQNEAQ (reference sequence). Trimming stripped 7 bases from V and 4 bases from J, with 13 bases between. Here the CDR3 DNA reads TGTGCCAGCATCCAATTGACTGGCACTGAAGCTTTCTTT. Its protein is CASIQLTGTEAFF.

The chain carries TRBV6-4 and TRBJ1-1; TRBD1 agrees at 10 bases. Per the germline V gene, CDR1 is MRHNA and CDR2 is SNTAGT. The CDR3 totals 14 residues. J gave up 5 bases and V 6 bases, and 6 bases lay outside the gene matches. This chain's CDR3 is CASRADRGVTEAFF. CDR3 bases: TGTGCCAGCAGAGCGGACAGGGGGGTTACTGAAGCTTTCTTT.

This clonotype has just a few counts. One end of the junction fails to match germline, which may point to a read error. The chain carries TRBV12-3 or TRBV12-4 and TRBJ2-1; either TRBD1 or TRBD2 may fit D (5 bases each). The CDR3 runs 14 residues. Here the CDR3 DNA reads TGTGCCGGCAGCCCCACGGGACGCAACAATGAGCAGTTCTTC. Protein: CAGSPTGRNNEQFF.

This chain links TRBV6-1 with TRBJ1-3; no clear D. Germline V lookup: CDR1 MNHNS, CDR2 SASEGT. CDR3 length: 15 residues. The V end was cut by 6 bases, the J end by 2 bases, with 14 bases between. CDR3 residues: CASRPRGSTGNTIYF. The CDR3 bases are TGTGCCAGCAGGCCTCGGGGTTCAACTGGAAACACCATATATTTT.

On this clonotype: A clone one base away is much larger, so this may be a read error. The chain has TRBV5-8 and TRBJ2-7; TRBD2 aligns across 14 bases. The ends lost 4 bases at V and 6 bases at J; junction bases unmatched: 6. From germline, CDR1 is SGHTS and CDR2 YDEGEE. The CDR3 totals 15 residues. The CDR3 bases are TGTGCCAGCAGCCAAGGGACTAGCGGGAGAGGCGAGCAGTACTTC. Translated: CASSQGTSGRGEQYF. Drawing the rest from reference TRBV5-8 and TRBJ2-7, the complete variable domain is EAGVTQSPTHLIKTRGQQATLRCSPISGHTSVYWYQQALGLGLQFLLWYDEGEERNRGNFPPRFSGRQFPNYSSELNVNALELEDSALYLCASSQGTSGRGEQYFGPGTRLTVT.

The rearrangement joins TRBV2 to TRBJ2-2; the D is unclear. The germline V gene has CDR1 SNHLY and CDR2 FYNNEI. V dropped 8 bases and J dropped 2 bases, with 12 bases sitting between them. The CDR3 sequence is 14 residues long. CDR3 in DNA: TGTGCCAGCGGAGCCATCTCCAACACCGGGGAGCTGTTTTTT. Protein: CASGAISNTGELFF.

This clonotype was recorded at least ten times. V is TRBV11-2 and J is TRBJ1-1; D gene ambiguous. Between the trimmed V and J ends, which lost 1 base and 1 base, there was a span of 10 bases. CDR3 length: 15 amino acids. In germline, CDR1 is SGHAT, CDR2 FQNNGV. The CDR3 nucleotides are TGTGCCAGCAGCTTAGGCATCGAGGGGAACACTGAAGCTTTCTTT. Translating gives CASSLGIEGNTEAFF.

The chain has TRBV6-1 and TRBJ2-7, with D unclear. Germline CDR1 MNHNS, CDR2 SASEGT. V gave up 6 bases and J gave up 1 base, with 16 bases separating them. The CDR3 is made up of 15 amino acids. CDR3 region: CASSFLGPRSYEQYF. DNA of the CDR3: TGTGCCAGCAGCTTTTTGGGCCCGCGTTCCTACGAGCAGTACTTC.

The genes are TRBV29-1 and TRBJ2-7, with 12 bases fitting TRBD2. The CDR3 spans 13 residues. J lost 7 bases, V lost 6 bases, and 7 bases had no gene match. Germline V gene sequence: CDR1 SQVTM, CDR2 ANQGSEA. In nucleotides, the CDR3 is TGCAGCGTAACCGGGACTAGCGGGCTAGAGCAGTACTTC. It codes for CSVTGTSGLEQYF.

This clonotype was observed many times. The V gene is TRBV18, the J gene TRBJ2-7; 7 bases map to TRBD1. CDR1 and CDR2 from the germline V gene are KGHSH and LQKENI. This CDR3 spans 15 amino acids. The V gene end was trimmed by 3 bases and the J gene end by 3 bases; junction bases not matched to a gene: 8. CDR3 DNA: TGTGCCAGCTCACCCCCCGGGACAGCGAACTACGAGCAGTACTTC. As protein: CASSPPGTANYEQYF.

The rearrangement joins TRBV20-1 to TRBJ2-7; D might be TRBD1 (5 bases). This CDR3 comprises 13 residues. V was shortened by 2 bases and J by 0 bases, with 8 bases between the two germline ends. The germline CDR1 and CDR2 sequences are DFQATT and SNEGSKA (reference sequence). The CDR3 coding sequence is TGCAGTGCTAGAACAGGACCCTCCTACGAGCAGTACTTC. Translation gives CSARTGPSYEQYF.

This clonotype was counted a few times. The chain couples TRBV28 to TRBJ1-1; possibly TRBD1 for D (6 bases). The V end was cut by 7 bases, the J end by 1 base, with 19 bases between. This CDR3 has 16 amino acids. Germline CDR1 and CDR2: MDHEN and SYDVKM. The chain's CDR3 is CASTIIMQGRNTEAFF. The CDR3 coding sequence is TGTGCCAGCACCATCATCATGCAGGGGAGGAACACTGAAGCTTTCTTT.

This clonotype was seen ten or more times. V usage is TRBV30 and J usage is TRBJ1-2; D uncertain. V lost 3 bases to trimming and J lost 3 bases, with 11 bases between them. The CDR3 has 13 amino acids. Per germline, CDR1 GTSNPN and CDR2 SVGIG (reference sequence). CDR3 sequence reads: CAWSRGLHYGYTF. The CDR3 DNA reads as TGTGCCTGGAGCCGAGGACTCCACTATGGCTACACCTTC.

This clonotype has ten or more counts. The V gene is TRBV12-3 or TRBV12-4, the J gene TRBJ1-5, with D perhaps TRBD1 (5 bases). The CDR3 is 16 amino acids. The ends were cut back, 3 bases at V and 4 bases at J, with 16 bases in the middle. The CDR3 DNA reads TGTGCCAGCAGTTTCTTGGGTCAGGGCGGGAATCAGCCCCAGCATTTT. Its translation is CASSFLGQGGNQPQHF.

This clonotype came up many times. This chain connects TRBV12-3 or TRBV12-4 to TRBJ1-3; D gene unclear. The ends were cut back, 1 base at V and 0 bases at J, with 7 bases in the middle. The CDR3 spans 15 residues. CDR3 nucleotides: TGTGCCAGCAGTTTAGGCGAGAGCTCTGGAAACACCATATATTTT. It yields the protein CASSLGESSGNTIYF.

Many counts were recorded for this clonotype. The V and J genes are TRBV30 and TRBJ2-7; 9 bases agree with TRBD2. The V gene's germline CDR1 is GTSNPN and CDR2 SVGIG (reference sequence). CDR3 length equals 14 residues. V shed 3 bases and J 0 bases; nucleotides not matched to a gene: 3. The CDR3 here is CAWSLAGISYEQYF. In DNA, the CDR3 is TGTGCCTGGAGCCTAGCGGGGATCTCCTACGAGCAGTACTTC.